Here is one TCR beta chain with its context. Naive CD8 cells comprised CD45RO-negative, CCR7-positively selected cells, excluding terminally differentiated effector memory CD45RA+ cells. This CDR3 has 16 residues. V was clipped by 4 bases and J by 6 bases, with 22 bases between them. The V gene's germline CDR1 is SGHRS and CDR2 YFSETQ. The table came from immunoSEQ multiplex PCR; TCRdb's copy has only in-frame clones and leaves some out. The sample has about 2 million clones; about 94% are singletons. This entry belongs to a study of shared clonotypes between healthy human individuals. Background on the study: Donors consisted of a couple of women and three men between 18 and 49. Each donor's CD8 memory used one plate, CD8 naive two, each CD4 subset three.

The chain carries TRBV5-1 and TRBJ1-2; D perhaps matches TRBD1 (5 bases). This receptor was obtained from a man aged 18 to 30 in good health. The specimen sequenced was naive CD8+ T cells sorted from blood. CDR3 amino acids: CASSPGRGVEKDGYTF. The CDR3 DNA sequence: TGCGCCAGCAGCCCGGGACGGGGGGTCGAAAAGGATGGCTACACCTTC.